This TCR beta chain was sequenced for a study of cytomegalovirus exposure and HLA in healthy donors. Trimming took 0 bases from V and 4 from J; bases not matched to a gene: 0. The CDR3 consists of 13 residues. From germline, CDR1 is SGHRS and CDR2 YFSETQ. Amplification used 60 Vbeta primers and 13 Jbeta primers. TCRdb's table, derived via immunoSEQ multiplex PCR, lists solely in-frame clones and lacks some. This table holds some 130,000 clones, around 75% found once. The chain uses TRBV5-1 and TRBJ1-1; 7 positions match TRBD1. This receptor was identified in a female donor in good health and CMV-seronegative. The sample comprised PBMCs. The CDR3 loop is CASSLGTGTEAFF. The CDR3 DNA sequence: TGCGCCAGCAGCTTGGGGACAGGCACTGAAGCTTTCTTT.